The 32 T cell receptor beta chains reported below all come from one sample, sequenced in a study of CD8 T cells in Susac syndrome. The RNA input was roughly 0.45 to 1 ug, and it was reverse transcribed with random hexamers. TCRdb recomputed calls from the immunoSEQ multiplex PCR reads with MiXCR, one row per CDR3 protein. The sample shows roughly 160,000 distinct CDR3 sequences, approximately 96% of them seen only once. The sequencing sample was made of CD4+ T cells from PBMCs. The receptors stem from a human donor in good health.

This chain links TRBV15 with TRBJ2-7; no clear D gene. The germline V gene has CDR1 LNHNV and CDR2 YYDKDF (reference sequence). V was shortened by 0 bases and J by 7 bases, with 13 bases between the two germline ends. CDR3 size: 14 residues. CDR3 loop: CATSRDLGPFEQYF. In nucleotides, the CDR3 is TGTGCCACCAGCAGAGATCTGGGCCCTTTTGAGCAGTACTTC.

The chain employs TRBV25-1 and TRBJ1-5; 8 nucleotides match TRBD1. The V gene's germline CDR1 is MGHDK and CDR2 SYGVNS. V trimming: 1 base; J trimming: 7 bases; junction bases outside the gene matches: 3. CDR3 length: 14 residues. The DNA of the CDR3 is TGTGCCAGCAGTGAATTCACAGGGGGACAGCCCCAGCATTTT. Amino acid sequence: CASSEFTGGQPQHF. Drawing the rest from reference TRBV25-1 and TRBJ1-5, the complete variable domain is EADIYQTPRYLVIGTGKKITLECSQTMGHDKMYWYQQDPGMELHLIHYSYGVNSTEKGDLSSESTVSRIRTEHFPLTLESARPSHTSQYLCASSEFTGGQPQHFGDGTRLSIL.

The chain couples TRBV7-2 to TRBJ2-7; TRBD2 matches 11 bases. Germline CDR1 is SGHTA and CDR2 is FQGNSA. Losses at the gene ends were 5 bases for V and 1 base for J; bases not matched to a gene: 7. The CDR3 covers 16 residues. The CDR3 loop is CASSSAGTSGSYEQYF. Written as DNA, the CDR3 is TGTGCCAGCAGCAGCGCCGGGACTAGCGGTTCCTACGAGCAGTACTTC.

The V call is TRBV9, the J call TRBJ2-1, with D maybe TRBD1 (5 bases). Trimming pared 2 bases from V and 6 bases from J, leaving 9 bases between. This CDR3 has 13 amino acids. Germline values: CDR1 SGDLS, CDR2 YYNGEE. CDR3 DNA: TGTGCCAGCAGCGTTCGACAGTTCAATGAGCAGTTCTTC. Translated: CASSVRQFNEQFF.

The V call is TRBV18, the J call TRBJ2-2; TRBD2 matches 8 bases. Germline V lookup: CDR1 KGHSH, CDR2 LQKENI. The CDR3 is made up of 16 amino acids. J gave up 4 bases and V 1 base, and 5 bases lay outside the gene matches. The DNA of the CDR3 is TGTGCCAGCTCACCACGCGGGGGGTTCGGCACCGGGGAGCTGTTTTTT. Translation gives CASSPRGGFGTGELFF.

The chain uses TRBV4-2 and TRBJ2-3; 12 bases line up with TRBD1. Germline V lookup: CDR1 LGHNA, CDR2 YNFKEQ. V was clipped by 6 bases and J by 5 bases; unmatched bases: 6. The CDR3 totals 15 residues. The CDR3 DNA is TGTGCCAGCAGACGGGGACAGGGGGCGGAAGATACGCAGTATTTT. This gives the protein CASRRGQGAEDTQYF.

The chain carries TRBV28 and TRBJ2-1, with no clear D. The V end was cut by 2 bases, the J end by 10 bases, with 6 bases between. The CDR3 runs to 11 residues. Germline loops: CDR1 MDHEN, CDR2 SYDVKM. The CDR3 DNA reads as TGTGCCAGCAGTTTAACCGCCGAGCAGTTCTTC. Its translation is CASSLTAEQFF. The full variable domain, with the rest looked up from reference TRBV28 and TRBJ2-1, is DVKVTQSSRYLVKRTGEKVFLECVQDMDHENMFWYRQDPGLGLRLIYFSYDVKMKEKGDIPEGYSVSREKKERFSLILESASTNQTSMYLCASSLTAEQFFGPGTRLTVL.

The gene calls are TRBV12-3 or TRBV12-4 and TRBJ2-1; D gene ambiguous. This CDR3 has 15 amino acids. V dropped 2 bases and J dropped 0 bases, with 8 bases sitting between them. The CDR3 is CASSLSASSYNEQFF. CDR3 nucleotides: TGTGCCAGCAGTTTATCCGCGAGCTCCTACAATGAGCAGTTCTTC.

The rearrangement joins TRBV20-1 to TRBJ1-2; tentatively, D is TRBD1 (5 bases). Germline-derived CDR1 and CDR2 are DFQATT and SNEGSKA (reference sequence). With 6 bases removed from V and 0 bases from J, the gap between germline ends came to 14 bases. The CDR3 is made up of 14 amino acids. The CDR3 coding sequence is TGCAGTGCCCCCCCGTGGGGGGCTAACTATGGCTACACCTTC. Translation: CSAPPWGANYGYTF.

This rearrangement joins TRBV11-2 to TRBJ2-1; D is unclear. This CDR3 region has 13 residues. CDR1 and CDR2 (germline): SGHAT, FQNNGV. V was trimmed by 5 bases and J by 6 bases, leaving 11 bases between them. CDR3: CASSPESTNEQFF. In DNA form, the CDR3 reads TGTGCCAGCAGCCCAGAGTCTACCAATGAGCAGTTCTTC.

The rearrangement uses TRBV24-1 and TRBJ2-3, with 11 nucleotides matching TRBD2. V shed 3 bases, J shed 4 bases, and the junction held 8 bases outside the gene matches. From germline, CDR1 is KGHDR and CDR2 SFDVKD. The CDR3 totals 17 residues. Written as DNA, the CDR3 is TGTGCCACCAGTGATCGGGCTAGCGGGGGGAGGCCAGATACGCAGTATTTT. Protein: CATSDRASGGRPDTQYF.

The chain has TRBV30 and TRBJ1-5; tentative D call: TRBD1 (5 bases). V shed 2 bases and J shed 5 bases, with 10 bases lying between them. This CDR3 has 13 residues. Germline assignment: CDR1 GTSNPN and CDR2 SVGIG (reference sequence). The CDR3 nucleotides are TGTGCCTGGAGTAGGGGCACCTATCAGCCCCAGCATTTT. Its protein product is CAWSRGTYQPQHF.

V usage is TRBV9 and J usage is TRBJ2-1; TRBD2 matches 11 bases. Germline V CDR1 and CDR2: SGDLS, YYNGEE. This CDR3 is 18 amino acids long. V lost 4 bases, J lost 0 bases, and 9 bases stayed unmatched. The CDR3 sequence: CASSPRLAGPDSYNEQFF. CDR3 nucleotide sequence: TGTGCCAGCAGCCCTAGACTAGCGGGGCCCGACTCCTACAATGAGCAGTTCTTC.

The CDR3 is CASSLEGARTDTQYF. Written as DNA, the CDR3 is TGTGCCAGCAGCTTAGAGGGGGCAAGGACAGATACGCAGTATTTT. The J gene is TRBJ2-3, the V gene TRBV13; TRBD1 aligns across 7 bases. V was clipped by 1 base and J by 3 bases; unmatched bases: 4. The CDR3 is made up of 15 amino acids. Germline V gives CDR1 PRHDT, CDR2 FYEKMQ (reference sequence).

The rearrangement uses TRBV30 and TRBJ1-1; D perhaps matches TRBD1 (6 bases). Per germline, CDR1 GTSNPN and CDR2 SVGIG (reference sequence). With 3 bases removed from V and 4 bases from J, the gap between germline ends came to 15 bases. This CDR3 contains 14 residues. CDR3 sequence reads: CAWRIQGRITEAFF. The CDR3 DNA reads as TGTGCCTGGAGAATACAGGGACGGATCACTGAAGCTTTCTTT.

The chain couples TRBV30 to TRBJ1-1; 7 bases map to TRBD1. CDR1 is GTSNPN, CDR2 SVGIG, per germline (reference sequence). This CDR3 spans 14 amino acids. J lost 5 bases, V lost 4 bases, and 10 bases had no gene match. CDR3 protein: CAWTLGTETTEAFF. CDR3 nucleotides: TGTGCCTGGACTCTAGGGACAGAGACTACTGAAGCTTTCTTT.

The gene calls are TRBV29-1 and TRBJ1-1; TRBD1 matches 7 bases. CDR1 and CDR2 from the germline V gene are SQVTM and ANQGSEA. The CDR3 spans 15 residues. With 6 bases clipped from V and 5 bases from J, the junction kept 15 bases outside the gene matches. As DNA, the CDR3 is TGCAGCGTCGAGGGGGAGAACAGGGGAAGGACTGAAGCTTTCTTT. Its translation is CSVEGENRGRTEAFF.

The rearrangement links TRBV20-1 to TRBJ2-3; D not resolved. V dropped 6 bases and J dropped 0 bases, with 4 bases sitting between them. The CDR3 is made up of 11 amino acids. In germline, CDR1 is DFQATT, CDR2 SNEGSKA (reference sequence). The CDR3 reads CSADSTDTQYF. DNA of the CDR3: TGCAGTGCCGATAGCACAGATACGCAGTATTTT.

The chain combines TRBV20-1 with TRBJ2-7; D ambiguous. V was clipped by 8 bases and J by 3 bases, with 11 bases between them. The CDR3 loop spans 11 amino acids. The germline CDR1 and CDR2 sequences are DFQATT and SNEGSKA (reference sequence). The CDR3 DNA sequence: TGCAGTTTGACCAATAACTACGAGCAGTACTTC. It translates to CSLTNNYEQYF.

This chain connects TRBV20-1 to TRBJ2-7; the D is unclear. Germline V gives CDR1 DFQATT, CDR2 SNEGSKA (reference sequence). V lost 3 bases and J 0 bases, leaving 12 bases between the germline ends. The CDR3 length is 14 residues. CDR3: CSASPTPSSYEQYF. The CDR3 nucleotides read TGCAGTGCTAGCCCAACACCTAGCTCCTACGAGCAGTACTTC.

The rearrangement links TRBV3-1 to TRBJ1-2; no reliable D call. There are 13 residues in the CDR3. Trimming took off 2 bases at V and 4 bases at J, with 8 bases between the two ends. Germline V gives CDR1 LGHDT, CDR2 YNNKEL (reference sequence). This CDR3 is CASSQNTIYGYTF. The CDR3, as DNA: TGTGCCAGCAGCCAAAACACCATCTATGGCTACACCTTC. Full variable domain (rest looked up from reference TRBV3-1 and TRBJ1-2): DTAVSQTPKYLVTQMGNDKSIKCEQNLGHDTMYWYKQDSKKFLKIMFSYNNKELIINETVPNRFSPKSPDKAHLNLHINSLELGDSAVYFCASSQNTIYGYTFGSGTRLTVV.

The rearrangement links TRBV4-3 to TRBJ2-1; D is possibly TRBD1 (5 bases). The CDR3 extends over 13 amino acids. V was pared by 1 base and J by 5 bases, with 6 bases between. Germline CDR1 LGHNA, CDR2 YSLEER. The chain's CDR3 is CASSQGQHNEQFF. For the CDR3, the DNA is TGCGCCAGCAGCCAAGGACAGCACAATGAGCAGTTCTTC.

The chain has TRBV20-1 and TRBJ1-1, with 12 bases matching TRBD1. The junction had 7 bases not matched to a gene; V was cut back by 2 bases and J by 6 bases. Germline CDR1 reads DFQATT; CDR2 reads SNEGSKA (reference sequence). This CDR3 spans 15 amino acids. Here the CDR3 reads CSARRGRDRGPEAFF. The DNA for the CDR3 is TGCAGTGCTAGACGGGGAAGGGACAGGGGGCCTGAAGCTTTCTTT.

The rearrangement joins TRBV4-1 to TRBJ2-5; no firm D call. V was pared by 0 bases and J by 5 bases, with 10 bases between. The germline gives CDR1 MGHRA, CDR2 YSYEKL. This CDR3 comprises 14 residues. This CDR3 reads CASSQDPYGETQYF. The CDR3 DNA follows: TGCGCCAGCAGCCAAGATCCCTATGGGGAGACCCAGTACTTC.

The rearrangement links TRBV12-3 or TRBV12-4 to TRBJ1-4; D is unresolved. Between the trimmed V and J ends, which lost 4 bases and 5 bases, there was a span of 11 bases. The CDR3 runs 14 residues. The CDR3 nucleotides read TGTGCCAGCAGTTCCCCTAGGGTCAATGAAAAACTGTTTTTT. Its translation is CASSSPRVNEKLFF.

The CDR3 DNA is TGTGCCACCAGCAGAGAGGGGAGGTATGGCTACACCTTC. This gives the protein CATSREGRYGYTF. The V call is TRBV15, the J call TRBJ1-2; no clear D. The V end was cut by 0 bases, the J end by 5 bases, with 7 bases between. CDR3 length: 13 residues. Germline CDR1 and CDR2: LNHNV and YYDKDF (reference sequence).

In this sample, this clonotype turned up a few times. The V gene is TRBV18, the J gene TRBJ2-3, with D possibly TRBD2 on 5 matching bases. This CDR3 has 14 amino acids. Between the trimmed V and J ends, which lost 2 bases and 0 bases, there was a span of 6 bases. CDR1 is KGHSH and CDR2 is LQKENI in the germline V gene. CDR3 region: CASSPTGSTDTQYF. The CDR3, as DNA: TGTGCCAGCTCACCAACGGGGAGCACAGATACGCAGTATTTT.

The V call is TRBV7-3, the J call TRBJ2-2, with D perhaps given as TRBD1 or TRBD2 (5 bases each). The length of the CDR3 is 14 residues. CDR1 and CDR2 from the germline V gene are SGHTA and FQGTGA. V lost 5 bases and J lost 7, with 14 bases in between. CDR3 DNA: TGTGCCAGCAGCACAACTCTGGGGGTCGGGGAGCTGTTTTTT. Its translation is CASSTTLGVGELFF.

The CDR3 protein is CAWSRHGGDTQYF. In DNA form, the CDR3 reads TGTGCCTGGAGTCGGCACGGGGGGGATACGCAGTATTTT. V and J are TRBV30 and TRBJ2-3, with TRBD2 matching 7 bases. V was pared by 2 bases and J by 6 bases, with 5 bases of the junction left unmatched. The CDR3 contains 13 residues. Germline V gives CDR1 GTSNPN, CDR2 SVGIG (reference sequence).

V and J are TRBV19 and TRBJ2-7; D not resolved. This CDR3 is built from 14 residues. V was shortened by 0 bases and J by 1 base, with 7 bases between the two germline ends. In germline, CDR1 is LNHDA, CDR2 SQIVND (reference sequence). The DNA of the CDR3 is TGTGCCAGTAGTATAGAGGGCAGGTCCTACGAGCAGTACTTC. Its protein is CASSIEGRSYEQYF.

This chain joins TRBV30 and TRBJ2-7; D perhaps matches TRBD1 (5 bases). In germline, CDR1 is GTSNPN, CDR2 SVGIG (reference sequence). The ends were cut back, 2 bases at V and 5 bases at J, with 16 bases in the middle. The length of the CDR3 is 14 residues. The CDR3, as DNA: TGTGCCTGGAGTCTGGCAGGGTTGGTGCACGAGCAGTACTTC. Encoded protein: CAWSLAGLVHEQYF.

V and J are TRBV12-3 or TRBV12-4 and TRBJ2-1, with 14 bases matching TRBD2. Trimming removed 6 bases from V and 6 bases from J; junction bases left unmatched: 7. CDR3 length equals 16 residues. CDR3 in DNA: TGTGCCAGCAGCCGCCGACTAGCGGGGGGGTCCAATGAGCAGTTCTTC. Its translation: CASSRRLAGGSNEQFF.